Below are 13 T cell receptor beta chains sequenced from a single sample in a study of OX40 agonist ivuxolimab in advanced cancers. Produced via immunoSEQ multiplex PCR; TCRdb's table is partial and in-frame only. Altogether 60,000 or so clones are present, around 86% being singletons, with the ten largest covering about 3%. Specimen: CD4+ or CD8+ T cells sorted from blood, collected in a trial of the OX40 agonist ivuxolimab. The receptors originated from an adult with an advanced solid tumor such as melanoma, head and neck, liver or kidney cancer.

The chain links TRBV7-2 to TRBJ2-1; 10 bases map to TRBD2. Germline CDR1 reads SGHTA; CDR2 reads FQGNSA. The V gene end was trimmed by 0 bases and the J gene end by 7 bases; junction bases not matched to a gene: 6. The CDR3 consists of 16 residues. The CDR3 region is CASSLASGGGWNEQFF. In nucleotides, the CDR3 is TGTGCCAGCAGCTTAGCCAGCGGGGGGGGCTGGAATGAGCAGTTCTTC.

This clone was seen a few times. The chain recombines TRBV5-4 with TRBJ2-5; D possibly matches TRBD1 or TRBD2 (5 bases each). The germline gives CDR1 SGHNT, CDR2 YYREEE (reference sequence). This CDR3 is built from 15 residues. Trimming pared 0 bases from V and 1 base from J, leaving 10 bases between. CDR3 in amino acids: CASSLGGLAQETQYF. The CDR3 DNA sequence: TGTGCCAGCAGCTTGGGGGGCCTAGCCCAAGAGACCCAGTACTTC.

The CDR3 here is CAWEDSVDGYTF. CDR3 coding DNA: TGTGCCTGGGAAGACAGCGTCGATGGCTACACCTTC. This chain joins TRBV30 and TRBJ1-2, with D possibly TRBD1 on 5 matching bases. Germline V gene lookup returns CDR1 GTSNPN and CDR2 SVGIG (reference sequence). V dropped 5 bases and J dropped 6 bases, with 13 bases sitting between them. The CDR3 extends over 12 amino acids.

V is TRBV11-1 and J is TRBJ2-5; D not resolved. The CDR3 sequence is 15 residues long. The ends were cut back, 3 bases at V and 5 bases at J, with 16 bases in the middle. Germline V gene lookup returns CDR1 SGHAT and CDR2 FQDESV (reference sequence). CDR3 bases: TGTGCCAGCAGCTTGAGACTTAGGGCTGGGGAGACCCAGTACTTC. Its translation: CASSLRLRAGETQYF.

V is TRBV4-2 and J is TRBJ2-4, with 11 bases matching TRBD1. The trim removed 1 base at V and 0 bases at J, leaving 11 bases unmatched. The CDR3 consists of 20 residues. The V gene's germline CDR1 is LGHNA and CDR2 YNFKEQ. CDR3 nucleotides: TGTGCCAGCAGCCAAGCTTTAGGGGACAGGGGGTTTTTAGCCAAAAACATTCAGTACTTC. This codes for CASSQALGDRGFLAKNIQYF.

This rearrangement joins TRBV19 to TRBJ1-1; D remains unclear. V was pared by 10 bases and J by 4 bases, with 19 bases between. Looked up from germline, CDR1 is LNHDA and CDR2 is SQIVND (reference sequence). The CDR3 extends over 14 amino acids. The CDR3 sequence: CATCPPGRSTEAFF. CDR3 DNA sequence: TGTGCCACTTGCCCCCCGGGTCGGAGCACTGAAGCTTTCTTT.

The chain's CDR3 is CASGQGSLNTEAFF. For the CDR3, the DNA is TGTGCCAGCGGACAGGGATCCCTGAACACTGAAGCTTTCTTT. This chain uses TRBV6-1 with TRBJ1-1; TRBD1 matches 8 bases. The germline V gene encodes CDR1 MNHNS and CDR2 SASEGT. V gave up 8 bases and J gave up 0 bases; unmatched junction bases: 5. The CDR3 totals 14 residues.

The genes are TRBV2 and TRBJ1-5; D gene unclear. The CDR3 is 15 residues long. Germline V gene lookup returns CDR1 SNHLY and CDR2 FYNNEI. Between the trimmed V and J ends, which lost 2 bases and 2 bases, there was a span of 10 bases. The CDR3: CASSETASGNQPQHF. CDR3 nucleotides: TGTGCCAGCAGTGAAACCGCCTCGGGCAATCAGCCCCAGCATTTT.

V gene TRBV2 combines with J gene TRBJ2-1; 9 positions match TRBD2. The CDR3 consists of 13 residues. J gave up 7 bases and V 8 bases, and 6 bases lay outside the gene matches. The V gene's germline CDR1 is SNHLY and CDR2 FYNNEI. In DNA, the CDR3 is TGTGCCAGCTTAGGACTAGCGCGAAATGAGCAGTTCTTC. Translating gives CASLGLARNEQFF.

In this sample, this clone turned up a few times. The chain combines TRBV27 with TRBJ2-2; D assignment may be TRBD1 or TRBD2 (7 bases each). CDR1 and CDR2 from the germline V gene are MNHEY and SMNVEV (reference sequence). Trimming cost V 2 bases and J 5 bases, with 9 bases left between them. The CDR3 contains 14 residues. CDR3 sequence reads: CASSLQGGTGELFF. The DNA of the CDR3 is TGTGCCAGCAGTTTACAGGGGGGGACCGGGGAGCTGTTTTTT.

This rearrangement joins TRBV19 to TRBJ2-7; D is uncertain. Trimming stripped 6 bases from V and 6 bases from J, with 15 bases between. CDR1 and CDR2 (germline): LNHDA, SQIVND (reference sequence). This CDR3 spans 13 amino acids. CDR3 DNA: TGTGCCAGTAGAGAGCGTCTATCCGGCGAGCAGTACTTC. It codes for CASRERLSGEQYF.

V and J are TRBV5-1 and TRBJ2-2, with D possibly matching TRBD2 (6 bases). The CDR3 is made up of 14 amino acids. Per germline, CDR1 SGHRS and CDR2 YFSETQ. V gave up 4 bases and J gave up 3 bases, with 10 bases separating them. The chain's CDR3 is CASSPREDTGELFF. In nucleotides, the CDR3 is TGCGCCAGCAGCCCCAGGGAGGACACCGGGGAGCTGTTTTTT. The full variable domain, completed using reference TRBV5-1 and TRBJ2-2, is KAGVTQTPRYLIKTRGQQVTLSCSPISGHRSVSWYQQTPGQGLQFLFEYFSETQRNKGNFPGRFSGRQFSNSRSEMNVSTLELGDSALYLCASSPREDTGELFFGEGSRLTVL.

This chain joins TRBV4-2 and TRBJ1-1; D ambiguous. The CDR3 contains 19 residues. Germline CDR1 reads LGHNA; CDR2 reads YNFKEQ. V was trimmed by 0 bases and J by 0 bases, leaving 20 bases between them. In nucleotides, the CDR3 is TGTGCCAGCAGCCAAGATCTAGGCAGCTTAGTTCTTGTGAACACTGAAGCTTTCTTT. As protein: CASSQDLGSLVLVNTEAFF.